The T cell receptor beta chain described here comes from a study of PD-L1 blockade in urothelial cancer (dated by TCRdb to the late 2010s). Regarding the complete study: All patients started therapy around 2014 and received atezolizumab 1,200 mg intravenously every 3 weeks. About 85% of the 29 patients were males with bladder-origin urothelial cancer, and about 65% of the roughly 30 reported a prior smoking history. Patients had an ECOG performance status of 0 or 1 and had received between 0 and 3 prior chemotherapy regimens. Blood samples were analyzed at two time points: 3 weeks after treatment start (second dose) and 6 weeks after treatment start. Blood samples gave a median of 141,255 T cells and 82,636 unique TCRs, with a median clonality of around 0.074. Somatic, immune and clinical correlates of response to PD-L1 blockade with atezolizumab in urothelial cancer were the focus of an exploratory multi-omic analysis. TCR sequencing covered pretreatment tumor samples and matched, serially collected peripheral blood taken before and after atezolizumab treatment. Durable clinical benefit meant progression-free survival longer than 6 months, and TCR features were also tested against progression-free and overall survival. Whole exome sequencing and RNA sequencing of pretreatment tumors were performed alongside TCR sequencing in the same patients. Durable clinical benefit was achieved by nine patients and was not achieved by 20 patients. Pretreatment blood TCR-seq was available for 27 to 30 patients, at least one posttreatment blood collection was obtained for roughly 25 patients, and tumor TCR-seq was available for roughly 25 patients.

This specimen's time point label, per the study, means: peripheral blood 6 weeks after treatment start. A cohort of more than 25 patients with locally advanced or metastatic urothelial carcinoma, treated at Memorial Sloan Kettering on a trial protocol, was included. Peripheral blood mononuclear cells were collected pretreatment and during treatment, with between 1 and 8 total time points per patient. The Qiagen DNeasy Blood extraction kit was used to purify genomic DNA from total PBMCs and tumor samples. Collected pretreatment and during treatment, PBMCs were isolated and stored as previously described. Each PCR received spiked-in synthetic TCR analog templates so that absolute template abundance could be estimated from read counts. The immunoSEQ assay was used to amplify TCRbeta CDR3 regions from genomic DNA with bias-controlled V and J gene primers. Sequencing of rearranged TCRbeta segments was done at approximately 20X coverage. The original pipeline was this. Clustering was used to correct sequencing errors, and CDR3s were annotated against IMGT to assign V, D and J genes. Out-of-frame and stop-codon sequences were excluded, and only productive TCRbeta rearrangements were used in downstream analyses. To compute clonality, Shannon entropy was normalized by the log of the number of unique productive sequences and then subtracted from one. Clones differing between time points or between blood and tumor were identified by Fisher's exact test with Benjamini-Hochberg correction at adjusted p below 0.01. Imported from immuneACCESS, the table was reduced by TCRdb to in-frame sequences with V and J called. These copies leave out some clones; in studies compared against another copy, an unresolved V gene accounts for under half, and the cause of the remainder is not known. V, J and clone size derive from that table, while D and trimming were established from the DNA sequence. Present in this sample are some 110,000 clones, 85% to 95% of which were seen just once. Jointly, the top ten make up about 4% of the sample.

Overall study outcomes, separate from this receptor: A pretreatment peripheral blood TCR clonality below the median was linked to improved progression-free and overall survival. Patients with durable benefit showed greater expansion of tumor-associated TCR clones in peripheral blood 3 weeks after starting treatment (n ≈ 22, p = 0.022). Because of the small sample size (n ≈ 30) and the many exploratory analyses performed, the results are intended to be regarded as hypothesis-generating.

Of note for this clone: Its specific antigen is unknown. No base quality information exists; no much larger clone differs at one position.

This sample comprised PBMCs, obtained around atezolizumab (anti-PD-L1) treatment. The receptor's source is a man aged 55 to 70 with urothelial cancer.

The DNA reads TGTGCCAGCAGGAGGACAGGGCTGGCCCGTGTAGCTTTCTTT. Protein translation: CASRRTGLARVAFF. The chain is encoded by TRBV2 joined to TRBJ1-1; the junction holds 8 bases that match TRBD1. CDR1 is given as SNHLY and CDR2 as FYNNEI, both from the germline V gene. From its cysteine to its phenylalanine, the CDR3 spans 14 amino acids. Only CDR3 DNA is held: 42 bases, read in frame from base 1. Germline trimming: 6 bases from V, 10 bases from J; junction bases outside gene matches: 13.